This T cell receptor (beta chain) comes out of a study of prognosis after radiotherapy for stage I lung cancer. The CDR3 loop spans 16 amino acids. J lost 2 bases, V lost 7 bases, and 17 bases had no gene match. Per germline, CDR1 DFQATT and CDR2 SNEGSKA (reference sequence). The study amplified the TCR beta CDR3 region from genomic DNA. This amplification was carried out by two rounds of multiplex PCR. Primers specific to each TRBV and TRBJ gene were used in first-round PCR. MiXCR, applied by TCRdb to the multiplex PCR reads, yields one record per CDR3 protein. The sample includes fewer than 25,000 distinct CDR3 sequences, about 50% of them seen just once.

This sequence was found in a donor aged 50 or older with non-small cell lung cancer. The chain links TRBV20-1 to TRBJ2-7, with TRBD2 identical over 7 bases. Here the sequenced sample was PBMCs, taken before or after stereotactic body radiation therapy (not recorded which). The CDR3 spells CSVPGGGAGLPYEQYF. DNA for the CDR3: TGCAGTGTCCCGGGAGGTGGAGCGGGGCTTCCCTACGAGCAGTACTTC.